A single sample gave rise to the 7 T cell receptor beta chains below, sequenced in a study of T cells after yellow fever vaccination. TCRdb analysed the 5' RACE reads with MiXCR anew, one entry per CDR3 protein. The sample lists roughly 310,000 distinct CDR3 sequences; about 9.5% were seen once. Sequenced material: PBMCs, taken on the day of the first yellow fever vaccination. These receptors originate from a young man who received the YFV17D yellow fever vaccine.

The chain employs TRBV5-8 and TRBJ2-3; tentatively, D is TRBD1 or TRBD2 (6 bases each). The V and J ends lost 0 bases and 1 base respectively, with 12 bases between them. Germline CDR1 and CDR2: SGHTS and YDEGEE. This CDR3 contains 16 residues. Here the CDR3 DNA reads TGTGCCAGCAGCTTGGGGGGGGCTCCCGGCACAGATACGCAGTATTTT. Translated, it gives CASSLGGAPGTDTQYF.

As concerns this clonotype: Likely a read error: the CDR3 ends without its conserved phenylalanine or tryptophan. The chain links TRBV3-1 to TRBJ2-7; D unclear. Germline-derived CDR1 and CDR2 are LGHDT and YNNKEL (reference sequence). The V end lost 3 bases, the J end lost 3 bases, and 9 bases lay between the germline ends. The CDR3 is 13 residues long. CDR3 in amino acids: CASSHIRGYEQYL. In DNA, the CDR3 is TGTGCCAGCAGCCATATTAGAGGCTACGAGCAGTACTTG.

This chain links TRBV5-1 with TRBJ1-4; the D is unclear. The CDR3 has 14 residues. V shed 6 bases and J shed 0 bases, with 9 bases lying between them. CDR1 SGHRS and CDR2 YFSETQ come from the germline V gene. The CDR3, as DNA: TGCGCCAGCACACTCAAGGCAACTAATGAAAAACTGTTTTTT. This codes for CASTLKATNEKLFF.

This clonotype showed up many times. The chain employs TRBV7-6 and TRBJ2-2; 7 nucleotides align to TRBD2. The V gene's germline CDR1 is SGHVS and CDR2 FNYEAQ. Trimming removed 5 bases from V and 2 bases from J; junction bases left unmatched: 5. CDR3 length: 15 residues. The CDR3 nucleotides are TGTGCCAGCAGCCCACCGGGACTAAACACCGGGGAGCTGTTTTTT. Protein: CASSPPGLNTGELFF.

At least ten counts were recorded for this clonotype. V is TRBV9 and J is TRBJ2-1, with 9 bases aligning to TRBD2. The germline gives CDR1 SGDLS, CDR2 YYNGEE. CDR3 length: 15 residues. V dropped 4 bases and J dropped 4; count of bases not matched to a gene: 6. This CDR3 reads CASSLTSGDYNEQFF. Written as DNA, the CDR3 is TGTGCCAGCAGCCTGACTAGCGGTGATTACAATGAGCAGTTCTTC.

The chain employs TRBV6-2 or TRBV6-3 and TRBJ1-5; 9 bases are shared with TRBD1. There are 15 residues in the CDR3. The germline V gene encodes CDR1 MNHEY and CDR2 SVGEGT. With 5 bases clipped from V and 7 bases from J, the junction kept 9 bases outside the gene matches. The CDR3 loop is CASSRRGQGGQPQHF. In nucleotides, the CDR3 is TGTGCCAGCAGTCGGCGGGGACAGGGAGGCCAGCCCCAGCATTTT.

The V and J genes are TRBV12-3 or TRBV12-4 and TRBJ1-2, with D maybe TRBD1 (5 bases). The CDR3 is made up of 12 amino acids. Trimming took 5 bases from V and 4 from J, leaving 8 bases between them. Here the CDR3 DNA reads TGTGCCAGCAGTCGGGACCTCTATGGCTACACCTTC. Translation gives CASSRDLYGYTF.